This TCR beta chain was retrieved from a study of T cells after posttransplantation cyclophosphamide. This related bone marrow graft donor gave peripheral blood on the day of marrow donation. The naive gate required viable CD3+CD4+ or CD3+CD8+ cells with CCR7+CD45RA+CD45RO-CD95-CD27+CD28+ phenotype. Method: immunoSEQ multiplex PCR; TCRdb's copy keeps in-frame clones and lacks some. This table holds about 21,000 clones, 95% to 99% found once. What was sequenced was naive CD8+ T cells sorted from PBMCs. This receptor was taken from a man between 40 and 49 years old in good health, CMV-negative, and a related stem cell transplant donor.

CDR3 sequence reads: CASSTRGLAGGYNEQFF. The CDR3 DNA sequence: TGTGCCAGCAGCACTCGAGGACTAGCGGGAGGATACAATGAGCAGTTCTTC. The chain carries TRBV9 and TRBJ2-1; 14 positions agree with TRBD2. The V gene's germline CDR1 is SGDLS and CDR2 YYNGEE. The J segment lost 4 bases and the V segment lost 4 bases, leaving 7 bases of the junction unmatched. This CDR3 spans 17 amino acids.